The 5 T cell receptor beta chains given below trace back to one sample, sequenced in a study of cytomegalovirus exposure and HLA in healthy donors. The PCR contained 60 Vbeta and 13 Jbeta primers. Profiled with immunoSEQ multiplex PCR; TCRdb holds only in-frame clones, not every one. The sample has about 190,000 clones; approximately 81% are singletons. Sequenced sample: PBMCs. These receptors were obtained from a boy between 10 and 17 years old in good health and CMV-seronegative.

This chain joins TRBV6-5 and TRBJ2-7; D unclear. Germline V lookup: CDR1 MNHEY, CDR2 SVGAGI. V lost 0 bases and J 2 bases, leaving 14 bases between the germline ends. The CDR3 is made up of 16 amino acids. The CDR3 spells CASSYSDSTSPYEQYF. The DNA of the CDR3 is TGTGCCAGCAGTTACTCAGACTCCACTTCACCCTACGAGCAGTACTTC.

This rearrangement joins TRBV7-3 to TRBJ2-2; no clear D gene. The CDR3 sequence is 14 residues long. Germline V CDR1 and CDR2: SGHTA, FQGTGA. Trimming stripped 1 base from V and 1 base from J, with 4 bases between. The CDR3 here is CASSLNGNTGELFF. CDR3 nucleotide sequence: TGTGCCAGCAGCTTAAACGGGAACACCGGGGAGCTGTTTTTT.

The genes are TRBV7-9 and TRBJ2-3, with 8 bases fitting TRBD2. Germline V gene sequence: CDR1 SEHNR, CDR2 FQNEAQ (reference sequence). The CDR3 length is 16 residues. V lost 5 bases to trimming and J lost 3 bases; unmatched junction nucleotides: 10. As DNA, the CDR3 is TGTGCCAGCAGCCGCGAGAGGGCGGGGGGTACAGATACGCAGTATTTT. It codes for CASSRERAGGTDTQYF.

In its sample, this clone was seen once. The V gene is TRBV7-8, the J gene TRBJ1-4, with D perhaps matching TRBD1 (5 bases). V lost 1 base and J 8 bases, leaving 17 bases between the germline ends. Germline V gene sequence: CDR1 SGHVS, CDR2 FQNEAQ. This CDR3 contains 16 residues. The CDR3 DNA reads as TGTGCCAGCAGCTTAGTCCTAGGGGTCCCGGAAGAAAAACTGTTTTTT. Its translation: CASSLVLGVPEEKLFF. Filled out from reference TRBV7-8 and TRBJ1-4, the complete variable domain reads GAGVSQSPRYKVAKRGQDVALRCDPISGHVSLFWYQQALGQGPEFLTYFQNEAQLDKSGLPSDRFFAERPEGSVSTLKIQRTQQEDSAVYLCASSLVLGVPEEKLFFGSGTQLSVL.

CDR3 bases: TGTGCCAGCAGTGTTGGAGCGACCTTCTCCCAATTCTTC. Its translation: CASSVGATFSQFF. The chain joins TRBV2 to TRBJ2-1; D unclear. CDR1 is SNHLY and CDR2 is FYNNEI in the germline V gene. There are 13 residues in the CDR3. V gave up 4 bases and J gave up 16 bases, with 20 bases separating them.